This TCR beta chain derives from a study of tumor-infiltrating lymphocytes in localized non-small cell lung cancer. Study-level background: Some samples were collected after neoadjuvant chemotherapy; smokers, never-smokers and several histologies were included.

Germline CDR1 is LGHNA and CDR2 is YNFKEQ. J was trimmed by 1 base and V by 5 bases; bases with no gene match: 12. CDR3 length: 17 residues. Comments on this clone: What it binds is not known.

Study outcomes and limitations: No link was found between tumor T-cell fraction and recurrence-free survival.

TCRdb's copy holds only in-frame clones and misses some; the assay was immunoSEQ multiplex PCR. The repertoire holds fewer than 20,000 clones, with approximately 70% as singletons. V and J are TRBV4-2 and TRBJ2-7; 9 positions agree with TRBD2. Sequences were obtained from lung tumor tissue. The source of this sequence is a human donor with non-small cell lung cancer. This CDR3 is CASSSPTPTSGSYEQYF. As DNA, the CDR3 is TGTGCCAGCAGCTCGCCCACCCCGACTAGCGGATCCTACGAGCAGTACTTC.